Listed below are T cell receptor beta chains from one sample, sequenced in a study of T-cell reconstitution after alpha-beta-depleted transplantation in children. Each CDR3 protein is one row after TCRdb ran MiXCR on the PCR reads. This sample yields a few hundred thousand distinct CDR3 sequences, of which 24% are seen a single time; about 4.8% belongs to the top ten. The sample here was PBMCs, mostly from graft donor cells, taken 360 days after TCRalphabeta/CD19-depleted stem cell transplant. These receptors originate from a female patient under 10 years old who had a stem cell transplant for congenital amegakaryocytic thrombocytopenia, so the T cells may come from the graft donor. Both conserved end residues are part of each CDR3.

>TRBV24-1|TRBJ1-4
CATTPGQYYEKLFF
>TRBV10-3|TRBJ2-7
CAISESVARDRGYEQYF
>TRBV20-1|TRBJ2-7
CSATEAPLYEQYF
>TRBV15|TRBJ2-1
CATSRDSGVYNEQFF
>TRBV28|TRBJ2-1
CASSAGGEQFF
>TRBV4-3|TRBJ2-7
CASSQAGGRAWNEQYF
>TRBV4-2|TRBJ1-4
CASSQALGQVFNEKLFF
>TRBV7-2|TRBJ2-3
CASSWDRVEDTQYF
>TRBV4-3|TRBJ2-5
CASSQEVLAGGPGSETQYF
>TRBV10-2|TRBJ2-2
CASRGHRLITGELFF
>TRBV15|TRBJ2-1
CATSSNSATGNYEQFF
>TRBV5-1|TRBJ2-3
CASSLASARGTDTQYF
>TRBV4-2|TRBJ1-2
CASSPMAQGNYGYTF
>TRBV27|TRBJ2-2
CASRPLADLGTGELFF
>TRBV29-1|TRBJ1-2
CSVETATGYGYTF